The 6 T cell receptor beta chains listed next were all sequenced from one sample in a study of blood T cells in healthy people across ages. The second PCR ran roughly 7 to 12 cycles with a sample-barcoded 5' primer and J-beta primers. TCRdb reanalysed the 5' RACE reads using MiXCR and keeps one entry per CDR3 protein. This sample has roughly 900,000 distinct CDR3 sequences, with around 28% found just once. Sequenced sample: blood. Receptor source: a woman aged 80 or over in good health.

J is TRBJ1-6 and V is TRBV11-2, with 8 nucleotides matching TRBD1. The V segment lost 1 base and the J segment 7 bases; nucleotides outside the gene matches: 6. CDR3 length: 16 residues. The V gene's germline CDR1 is SGHAT and CDR2 FQNNGV. CDR3 amino acids: CASSLALQGANSPLHF. Here the CDR3 DNA reads TGTGCCAGCAGCTTAGCTCTCCAGGGGGCAAATTCACCCCTCCACTTT. The whole variable domain, filled in from reference TRBV11-2 and TRBJ1-6, reads EAGVAQSPRYKIIEKRQSVAFWCNPISGHATLYWYQQILGQGPKLLIQFQNNGVVDDSQLPKDRFSAERLKGVDSTLKIQPAKLEDSAVYLCASSLALQGANSPLHFGNGTRLTVT.

This clonotype showed up just a few times. A clone one base away is much larger, so this may be a read error. The CDR3 DNA reads TGCGCCAGCAGCCCGGGGACAGGGGGCTCTGGGGCCAGCGTCCTGACTTTC. Its protein is CASSPGTGGSGASVLTF. V is TRBV5-1 and J is TRBJ2-6, with 12 bases that match TRBD1. Germline values: CDR1 SGHRS, CDR2 YFSETQ. There are 17 residues in the CDR3.

This clonotype was detected ten times or more. This chain joins TRBV7-6 and TRBJ2-1, with a weak D call TRBD2 (6 bases). Trimming shortened V by 0 bases and J by 2 bases, and 11 bases separated the two germline ends. Germline assignment: CDR1 SGHVS and CDR2 FNYEAQ. There are 16 residues in the CDR3. The CDR3 loop is CASSLAGGVTYNEQFF. CDR3 DNA: TGTGCCAGCAGCTTAGCGGGCGGGGTCACCTACAATGAGCAGTTCTTC.

The genes are TRBV7-2 and TRBJ2-7; 11 nucleotides align to TRBD1. Germline V gene sequence: CDR1 SGHTA, CDR2 FQGNSA. After removal of 4 bases from V and 5 bases from J, the junction contained 4 bases not matched to a gene. This CDR3 comprises 14 residues. DNA for the CDR3: TGTGCCAGCAGCTCGGGACAGGGGGTCGACGAGCAGTACTTC. Protein sequence: CASSSGQGVDEQYF.

This clonotype was detected ten times or more. The chain is built from TRBV7-2 and TRBJ2-5; D remains unclear. V lost 5 bases, J lost 1 base, and 11 bases lay in between. This CDR3 contains 14 residues. Germline loops: CDR1 SGHTA, CDR2 FQGNSA. The CDR3 region has the DNA TGTGCCAGCAGCCCCTATGTACCCCAAGAGACCCAGTACTTC. It codes for CASSPYVPQETQYF.

For this clonotype: A much larger clone lies a single base off, so this may be a read error. This CDR3 is CAIREGQFTDTQYF. The CDR3 DNA is TGTGCCATCAGGGAGGGACAGTTCACAGATACGCAGTATTTT. This chain uses TRBV10-3 with TRBJ2-3; perhaps TRBD1 as D (7 bases). Germline loops: CDR1 ENHRY, CDR2 SYGVKD. The CDR3 contains 14 residues. V was pared by 6 bases and J by 2 bases, with 12 bases between.